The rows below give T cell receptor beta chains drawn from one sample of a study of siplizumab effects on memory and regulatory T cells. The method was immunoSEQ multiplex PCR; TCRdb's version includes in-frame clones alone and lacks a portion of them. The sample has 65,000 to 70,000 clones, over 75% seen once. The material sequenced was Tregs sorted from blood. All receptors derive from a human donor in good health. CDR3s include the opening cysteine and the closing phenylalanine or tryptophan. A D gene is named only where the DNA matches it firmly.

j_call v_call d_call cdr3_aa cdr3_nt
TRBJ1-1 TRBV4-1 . CASSPGPTNTEAFF TGCGCCAGCAGCCCTGGCCCGACGAACACTGAAGCTTTCTTT
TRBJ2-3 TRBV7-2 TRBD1 CASSRRTGIGTDTQYF TGTGCCAGCAGCCGTCGGACAGGGATCGGTACAGATACGCAGTATTTT
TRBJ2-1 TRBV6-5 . CASIRGSSYNEQFF TGTGCCAGCATACGGGGGAGCTCCTACAATGAGCAGTTCTTC
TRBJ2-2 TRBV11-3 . CASSLGVRGPSTGELFF TGTGCCAGCAGCTTAGGTGTAAGAGGGCCAAGCACCGGGGAGCTGTTTTTT
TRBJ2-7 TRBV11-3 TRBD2 CASRFGTSDYEQYF TGTGCCAGCAGATTTGGGACTAGCGATTACGAGCAGTACTTC
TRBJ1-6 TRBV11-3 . CASSLESDSPLHF TGTGCCAGCAGCTTAGAGTCTGATTCACCCCTCCACTTT
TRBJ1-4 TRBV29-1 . CSVSSGEKLFF TGCAGCGTGTCCTCAGGGGAAAAACTGTTTTTT
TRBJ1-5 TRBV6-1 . CASSITNSNQPQHF TGTGCCAGCAGCATCACCAATAGCAATCAGCCCCAGCATTTT
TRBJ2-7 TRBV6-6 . CASSSRVLYF TGTGCCAGCAGTTCGAGGGTACTGTACTTC
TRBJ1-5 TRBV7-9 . CASSPQGENQPQHF TGTGCCAGCAGCCCCCAGGGTGAGAATCAGCCCCAGCATTTT
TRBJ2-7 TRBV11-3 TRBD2 CASSLGLAGGGGEQYF TGTGCCAGCAGCTTGGGGCTAGCGGGAGGAGGGGGCGAGCAGTACTTC
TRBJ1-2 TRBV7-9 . CASSLVAGGYTF TGTGCCAGCAGCTTAGTCGCTGGTGGCTACACCTTC
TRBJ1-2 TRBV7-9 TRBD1 CASSHHWGLGQGSGYTF TGTGCCAGCAGCCACCACTGGGGTTTGGGACAGGGGTCTGGCTACACCTTC
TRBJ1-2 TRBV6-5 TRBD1 CASSYTGEAYTF TGTGCCAGCAGTTATACAGGGGAGGCCTACACCTTC
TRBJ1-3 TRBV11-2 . CASSLLHGNTIYF TGTGCCAGCAGCTTACTCCATGGAAACACCATATATTTT
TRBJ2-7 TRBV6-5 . CASSYLYEQYF TGTGCCAGCAGTTACTTGTACGAGCAGTACTTC
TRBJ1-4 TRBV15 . CATSREPLMGTRTNEKLFF TGTGCCACCAGCAGAGAACCCCTGATGGGAACGAGGACTAATGAAAAACTGTTTTTT